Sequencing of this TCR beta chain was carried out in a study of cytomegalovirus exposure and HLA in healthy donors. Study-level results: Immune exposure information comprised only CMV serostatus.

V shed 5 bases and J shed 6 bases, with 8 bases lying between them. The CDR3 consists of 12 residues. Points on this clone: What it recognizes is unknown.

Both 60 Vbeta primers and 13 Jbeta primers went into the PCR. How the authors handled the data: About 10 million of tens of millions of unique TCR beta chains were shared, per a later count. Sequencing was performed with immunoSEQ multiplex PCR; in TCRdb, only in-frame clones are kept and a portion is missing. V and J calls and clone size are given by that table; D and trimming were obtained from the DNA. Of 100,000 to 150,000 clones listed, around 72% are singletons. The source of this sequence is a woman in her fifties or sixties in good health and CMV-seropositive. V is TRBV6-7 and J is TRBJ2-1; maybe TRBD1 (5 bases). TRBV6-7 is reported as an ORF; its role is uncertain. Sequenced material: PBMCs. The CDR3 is CASSPDINEQFF. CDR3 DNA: TGTGCCAGCAGTCCGGACATCAATGAGCAGTTCTTC.